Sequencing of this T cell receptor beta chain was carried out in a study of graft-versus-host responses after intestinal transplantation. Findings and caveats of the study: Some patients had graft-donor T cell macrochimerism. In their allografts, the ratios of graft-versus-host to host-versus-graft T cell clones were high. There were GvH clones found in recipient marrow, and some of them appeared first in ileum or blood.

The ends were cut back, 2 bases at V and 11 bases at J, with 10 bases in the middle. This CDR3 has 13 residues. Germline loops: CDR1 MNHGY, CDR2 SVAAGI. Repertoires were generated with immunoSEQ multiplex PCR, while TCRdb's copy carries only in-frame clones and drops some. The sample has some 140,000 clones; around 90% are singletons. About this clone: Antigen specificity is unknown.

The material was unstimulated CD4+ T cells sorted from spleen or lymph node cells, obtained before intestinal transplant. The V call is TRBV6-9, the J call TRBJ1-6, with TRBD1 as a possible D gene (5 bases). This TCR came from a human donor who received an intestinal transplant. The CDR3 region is CASSYREGAPLHF. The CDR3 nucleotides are TGTGCCAGCAGTTATAGGGAAGGGGCACCCCTCCACTTT.